The 4 T cell receptor beta chains given below trace back to one sample, sequenced in a study of breast tumors, draining lymph nodes, adjacent tissues. TCRdb reprocessed the multiplex PCR reads with MiXCR, giving one entry per CDR3 protein. The sample includes 30,000 to 40,000 distinct CDR3 sequences, 36% seen only once; the top ten take approximately 10%. The sample comprised breast tumor tissue. All receptors come from a female donor with breast cancer. Some clones in this sample may be carry-over from other donors' samples.

The sample holds many counts of this clonotype. The V and J genes are TRBV24-1 and TRBJ2-7, with 9 nucleotides matching TRBD1. The CDR3 is 12 amino acids. CDR1 is KGHDR, CDR2 SFDVKD, per germline. The CDR3 reads CEQGALEYEQYF. The CDR3 bases are TGTGAACAGGGGGCGCTGGAGTACGAGCAGTACTTC.

This clonotype was seen many times. This chain links TRBV4-2 with TRBJ1-2; no clear D. CDR1 and CDR2 from the germline V gene are LGHNA and YNFKEQ. The CDR3 is 13 residues long. V was shortened by 0 bases and J by 4 bases, with 6 bases between the two germline ends. Written as DNA, the CDR3 is TGTGCCAGCAGCCAAGATGGGTCCTATGGCTACACCTTC. Translated: CASSQDGSYGYTF.

The table lists this clonotype with many counts. This chain uses TRBV5-4 with TRBJ2-7; 8 bases align to TRBD1. From germline, CDR1 is SGHNT and CDR2 YYREEE (reference sequence). The ends lost 4 bases at V and 2 bases at J; junction bases unmatched: 5. This CDR3 is built from 14 residues. The CDR3 here is CASSPRDRPYEQYF. CDR3 nucleotide sequence: TGTGCCAGCAGCCCGAGGGACAGGCCCTACGAGCAGTACTTC.

This clonotype was observed a handful of times. The V call is TRBV19, the J call TRBJ2-2; a possible D gene is TRBD1 (6 bases). Germline V gene lookup returns CDR1 LNHDA and CDR2 SQIVND (reference sequence). Between the trimmed V and J ends, which lost 3 bases and 3 bases, there was a span of 11 bases. This CDR3 contains 15 residues. The CDR3 is CASSMERGYTGELFF. The CDR3 region has the DNA TGTGCCAGTAGTATGGAAAGGGGGTACACCGGGGAGCTGTTTTTT.